Below, one TCR beta chain is given with its context. With UMI labels, 5' RACE was used to prepare the TRB cDNA libraries. After re-calling the 5' RACE reads, TCRdb lists one entry per CDR3 protein, DNA absent. This repertoire comprises fewer than 80,000 distinct CDR3 sequences; its ten largest clones make up about 4.6%. The sample belongs to a study of CXCR3-negative and CXCR3-positive naive CD8 T cells. From germline, CDR1 is SQVTM and CDR2 ANQGSEA. The CDR3 loop spans 12 amino acids. This chain links TRBV29-1 with TRBJ2-2; TCRdb's assignment of TRBD2 cannot be checked, as there is no DNA. The sequence derives from a human donor in good health. Some clones in this sample may be carry-over from other donors' samples. The sequenced sample consisted of naive CXCR3- CD8+ T cells from blood. Subset denoted: CD45RO-CCR7+CD27+CD95- naive CD8+ T cells lacking CXCR3 (TNR3-). This chain's CDR3 is CSVSGRAGELFF.